The 7 T cell receptor beta chains in this list originate from one sample, sequenced in a study of identical twins. MiXCR, run by TCRdb on the 5' RACE reads, gives a single entry per CDR3 protein. The sample holds around 500,000 distinct CDR3 sequences, 11% to 15% seen once. A further study also used this sample, focusing on yellow fever vaccine responses in identical twins.

Source material: CD4+ T cells sorted from blood. The receptors shown here come from a woman between 18 and 29 years old in good health.

V usage is TRBV12-3 or TRBV12-4 and J usage is TRBJ2-7, with unresolved D. Deletions cut 6 bases from V and 5 bases from J, with 14 bases between. CDR3 size: 13 residues. CDR3 in amino acids: CASSLTAPDEQYF. CDR3 sequence (DNA): TGTGCCAGCAGCCTTACTGCCCCCGACGAGCAGTACTTC.

The chain recombines TRBV20-1 with TRBJ2-5; no clear D gene. Deletions cut 6 bases from V and 4 bases from J, with 21 bases between. This CDR3 is built from 15 residues. CDR1 DFQATT and CDR2 SNEGSKA come from the germline V gene (reference sequence). In DNA form, the CDR3 reads TGCAGTGCCCCGCCGGCTGCGGTTGCTTCAGAGACCCAGTACTTC. Protein product: CSAPPAAVASETQYF.

This rearrangement joins TRBV9 to TRBJ2-5, with D perhaps TRBD1 or TRBD2 (5 bases each). Deletions cut 0 bases from V and 3 bases from J, with 9 bases between. This CDR3 has 14 amino acids. Per germline, CDR1 SGDLS and CDR2 YYNGEE. In DNA form, the CDR3 reads TGTGCCAGCAGCGTAGGGGACGGGAAAGAGACCCAGTACTTC. It yields the protein CASSVGDGKETQYF.

V usage is TRBV12-3 or TRBV12-4 and J usage is TRBJ1-2; D unresolved. CDR3 length equals 12 residues. V lost 5 bases and J lost 9, with 13 bases in between. The chain's CDR3 is CASSPEDRRYTF. The CDR3 nucleotides are TGTGCCAGCAGTCCCGAGGACCGTCGCTACACCTTC.

V gene TRBV20-1 combines with J gene TRBJ2-2, with 8 bases that match TRBD2. This CDR3 spans 14 amino acids. V dropped 7 bases and J dropped 6; count of bases not matched to a gene: 10. Germline loops: CDR1 DFQATT, CDR2 SNEGSKA (reference sequence). The CDR3, as DNA: TGCAGTGGCCGGGAGGGCCTAAGGGCCGGGGAGCTGTTTTTT. Residues: CSGREGLRAGELFF.

The chain couples TRBV7-2 to TRBJ2-1; D ambiguous. Germline V gene lookup returns CDR1 SGHTA and CDR2 FQGNSA. V was clipped by 0 bases and J by 3 bases, with 6 bases between them. The CDR3 consists of 14 residues. This CDR3 is CASSLAGYYNEQFF. Written as DNA, the CDR3 is TGTGCCAGCAGCTTAGCAGGCTACTACAATGAGCAGTTCTTC. Combining the CDR3 with reference TRBV7-2 and TRBJ2-1 gives the whole variable domain GAGVSQSPSNKVTEKGKDVELRCDPISGHTALYWYRQSLGQGLEFLIYFQGNSAPDKSGLPSDRFSAERTGGSVSTLTIQRTQQEDSAVYLCASSLAGYYNEQFFGPGTRLTVL.

The CDR3 coding sequence is TGTGCCAGCTCATTATCGTCGCAGGGCTCCTACGAGCAGTACTTC. Protein: CASSLSSQGSYEQYF. The chain joins TRBV18 to TRBJ2-7; D might be TRBD1 (5 bases). Germline CDR1 KGHSH, CDR2 LQKENI. The CDR3 is 15 residues long. Between the trimmed V and J ends, which lost 5 bases and 0 bases, there was a span of 14 bases.